One sample yielded the 2 T cell receptor beta chains listed below, sequenced in a study of response to subunit inactivated influenza vaccine. TCRdb ran MiXCR on the RT-PCR reads and lists one entry per CDR3 protein. This sample yields roughly 700,000 distinct CDR3 sequences, of which approximately 14% are seen a single time; 5.5% to 8% belongs to the top ten. The sequenced sample was PBMCs from blood, obtained about 14 days before vaccination. Receptor source: a man between 50 and 59 years old who received an inactivated influenza vaccine.

This clonotype has just a few counts. The chain is built from TRBV6-5 and TRBJ2-1; the match to TRBD2 covers 10 bases. The V and J ends lost 4 bases and 2 bases, in that order; junction bases with no gene match: 5. The CDR3 is made up of 16 amino acids. Germline V lookup: CDR1 MNHEY, CDR2 SVGAGI. The CDR3 here is CASSLTSGVPYNEQFF. In DNA form, the CDR3 reads TGTGCCAGCAGTTTAACTAGCGGGGTGCCCTACAATGAGCAGTTCTTC.

The V gene is TRBV6-5, the J gene TRBJ2-7; TRBD1 is a possible D gene (7 bases). Per germline, CDR1 MNHEY and CDR2 SVGAGI. The CDR3 has 14 amino acids. Trimming shortened V by 3 bases and J by 5 bases, and 14 bases separated the two germline ends. CDR3 nucleotide sequence: TGTGCCAGCAGTTATATTGGCAGGGGGGACGAGCAGTACTTC. Its protein product is CASSYIGRGDEQYF.